The clone carrying this TCR beta chain was seen a handful of times. Its antigen is not known. A single record per CDR3 protein comes from TCRdb applying MiXCR to the reads. The data hold around 900,000 distinct CDR3 sequences, with around 31% observed a single time. V was cut by 5 bases and J by 6 bases, with 13 bases left in between. From germline, CDR1 is MNHEY and CDR2 SVGEGT. The CDR3 has 13 residues. The sample originates from a study of T cell repertoires in cytomegalovirus infection. Study background: Use of recently identified HLA-C-restricted and well-studied HLA-B-restricted CMV epitopes was part of the study. In public TCR beta signatures, there were indications of both CMV infection and matching HLA type.

This chain joins TRBV6-2 or TRBV6-3 and TRBJ1-1, with D unclear. Sequences were derived from cultured CD8+ T cells from PBMCs, sampled from culture after CMV antigen stimulation. The sequence came from a human donor in good health (CMV status not recorded). Some clones in this sample may be carry-over from other donors' samples. The CDR3 DNA follows: TGTGCCAGCAGTCCGGGGAGGGAGCCTGAAGCTTTCTTT. It is translated as CASSPGREPEAFF.